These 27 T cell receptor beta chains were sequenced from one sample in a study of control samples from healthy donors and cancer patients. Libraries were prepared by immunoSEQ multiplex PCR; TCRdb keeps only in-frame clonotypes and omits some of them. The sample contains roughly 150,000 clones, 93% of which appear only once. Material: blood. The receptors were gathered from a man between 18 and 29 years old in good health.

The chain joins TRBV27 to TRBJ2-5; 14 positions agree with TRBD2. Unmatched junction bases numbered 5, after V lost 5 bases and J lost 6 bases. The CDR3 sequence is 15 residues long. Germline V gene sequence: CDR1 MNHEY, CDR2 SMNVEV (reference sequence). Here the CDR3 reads CASSPGTSGRQTQYF. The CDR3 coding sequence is TGTGCCAGCAGTCCGGGGACTAGCGGGAGACAGACCCAGTACTTC.

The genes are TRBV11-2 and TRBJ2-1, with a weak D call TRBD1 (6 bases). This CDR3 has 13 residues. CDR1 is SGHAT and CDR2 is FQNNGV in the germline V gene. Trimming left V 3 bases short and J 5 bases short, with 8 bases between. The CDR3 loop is CASSLGHNNEQFF. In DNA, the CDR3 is TGTGCCAGCAGCTTGGGACATAACAATGAGCAGTTCTTC.

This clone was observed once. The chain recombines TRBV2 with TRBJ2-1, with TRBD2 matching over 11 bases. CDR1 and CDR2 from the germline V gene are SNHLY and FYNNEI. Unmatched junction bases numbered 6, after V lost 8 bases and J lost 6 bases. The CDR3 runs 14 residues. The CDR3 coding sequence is TGTGCCAGCCCGGGACTAGCGGAGATCAATGAGCAGTTCTTC. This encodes CASPGLAEINEQFF.

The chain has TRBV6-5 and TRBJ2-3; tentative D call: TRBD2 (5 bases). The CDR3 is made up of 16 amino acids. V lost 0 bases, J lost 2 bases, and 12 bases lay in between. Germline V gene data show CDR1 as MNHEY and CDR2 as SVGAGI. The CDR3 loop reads CASSYSSGLHTDTQYF. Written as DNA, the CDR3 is TGTGCCAGCAGTTACTCGTCGGGGTTACACACAGATACGCAGTATTTT.

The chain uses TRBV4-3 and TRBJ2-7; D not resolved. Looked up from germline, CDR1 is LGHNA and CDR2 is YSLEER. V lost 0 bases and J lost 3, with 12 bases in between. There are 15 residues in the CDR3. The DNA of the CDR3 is TGCGCCAGCAGCCAAGATCGAGACTTCTACTACGAGCAGTACTTC. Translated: CASSQDRDFYYEQYF.

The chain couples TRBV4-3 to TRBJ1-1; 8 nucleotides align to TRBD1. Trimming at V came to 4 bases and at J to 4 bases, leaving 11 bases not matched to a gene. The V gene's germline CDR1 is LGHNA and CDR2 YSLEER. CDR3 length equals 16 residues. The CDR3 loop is CASSRTDRGVTTEAFF. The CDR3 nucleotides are TGCGCCAGCAGCCGAACCGACAGGGGTGTTACCACTGAAGCTTTCTTT.

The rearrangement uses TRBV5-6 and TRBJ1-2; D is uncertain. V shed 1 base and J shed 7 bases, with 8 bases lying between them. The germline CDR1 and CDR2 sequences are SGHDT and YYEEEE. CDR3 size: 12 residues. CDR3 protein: CASSLYSLGYTF. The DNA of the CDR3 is TGTGCCAGCAGCTTGTACAGCCTTGGCTACACCTTC. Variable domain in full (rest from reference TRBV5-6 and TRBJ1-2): DAGVTQSPTHLIKTRGQQVTLRCSPKSGHDTVSWYQQALGQGPQFIFQYYEEEERQRGNFPDRFSGHQFPNYSSELNVNALLLGDSALYLCASSLYSLGYTFGSGTRLTVV.

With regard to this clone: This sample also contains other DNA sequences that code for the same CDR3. CDR3 bases: TGTGCCAGCAGTTACTCATCAGGGGCGGATGGCTACACCTTC. This translates into CASSYSSGADGYTF. V gene TRBV6-5 combines with J gene TRBJ1-2; TRBD1 might be the D (6 bases). The V end lost 0 bases, the J end lost 6 bases, and 11 bases lay between the germline ends. Germline V CDR1 and CDR2: MNHEY, SVGAGI. The CDR3 is made up of 14 amino acids.

The CDR3 sequence: CASTTTGANEKLFF. CDR3 DNA sequence: TGTGCCAGTACTACGACAGGGGCTAATGAAAAACTGTTTTTT. The gene calls are TRBV19 and TRBJ1-4; 8 bases map to TRBD1. Trimming at V came to 7 bases and at J to 3 bases, leaving 4 bases not matched to a gene. Germline V gene sequence: CDR1 LNHDA, CDR2 SQIVND (reference sequence). This CDR3 comprises 14 residues.

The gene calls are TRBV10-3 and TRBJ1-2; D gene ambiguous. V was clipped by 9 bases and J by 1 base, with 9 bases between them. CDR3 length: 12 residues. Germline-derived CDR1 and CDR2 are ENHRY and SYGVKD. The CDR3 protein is CAIKSDNYGYTF. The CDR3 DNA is TGTGCCATAAAGTCAGATAACTATGGCTACACCTTC.

DNA of the CDR3: TGTGCCAGCAGCCCCCGGCTAGCGGGGGTGGCAGATACGCAGTATTTT. Translated: CASSPRLAGVADTQYF. This chain joins TRBV9 and TRBJ2-3, with 10 bases lining up with TRBD2. CDR1 and CDR2 (germline): SGDLS, YYNGEE. Trimming removed 4 bases from V and 4 bases from J; junction bases left unmatched: 9. This CDR3 has 16 amino acids.

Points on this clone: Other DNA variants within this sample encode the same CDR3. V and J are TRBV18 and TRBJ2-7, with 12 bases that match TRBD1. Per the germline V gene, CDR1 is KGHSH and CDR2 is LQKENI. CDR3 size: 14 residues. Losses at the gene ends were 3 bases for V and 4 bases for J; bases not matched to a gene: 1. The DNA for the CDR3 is TGTGCCAGCTCACCGGGACAGGGGGCTTACGAGCAGTACTTC. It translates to CASSPGQGAYEQYF.

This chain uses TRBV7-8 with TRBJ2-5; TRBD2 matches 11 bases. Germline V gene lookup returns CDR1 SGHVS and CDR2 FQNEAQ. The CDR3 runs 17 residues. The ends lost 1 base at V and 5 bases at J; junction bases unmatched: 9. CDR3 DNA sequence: TGTGCCAGCAGCTTAGAAGCTAGCGGGAGGATTGGTGAGACCCAGTACTTC. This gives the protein CASSLEASGRIGETQYF.

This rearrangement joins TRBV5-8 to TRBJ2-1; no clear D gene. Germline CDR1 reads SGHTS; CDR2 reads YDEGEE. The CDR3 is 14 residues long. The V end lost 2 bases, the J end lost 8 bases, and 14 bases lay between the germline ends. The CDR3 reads CASSFGSVADEQFF. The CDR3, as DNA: TGTGCCAGCAGCTTCGGATCTGTTGCCGATGAGCAGTTCTTC.

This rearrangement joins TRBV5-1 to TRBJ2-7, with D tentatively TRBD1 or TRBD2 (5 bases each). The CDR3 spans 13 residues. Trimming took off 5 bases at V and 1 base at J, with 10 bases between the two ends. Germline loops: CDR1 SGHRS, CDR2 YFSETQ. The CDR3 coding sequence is TGCGCCAGCAGTCCGGGACCATCCTACGAGCAGTACTTC. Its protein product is CASSPGPSYEQYF.

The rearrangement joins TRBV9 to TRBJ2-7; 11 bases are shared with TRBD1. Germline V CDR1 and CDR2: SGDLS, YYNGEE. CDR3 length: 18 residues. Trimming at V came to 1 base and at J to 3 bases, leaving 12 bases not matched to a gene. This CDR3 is CASSVYAKSGQGDYEQYF. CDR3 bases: TGTGCCAGCAGCGTATACGCTAAATCGGGACAGGGGGACTACGAGCAGTACTTC.

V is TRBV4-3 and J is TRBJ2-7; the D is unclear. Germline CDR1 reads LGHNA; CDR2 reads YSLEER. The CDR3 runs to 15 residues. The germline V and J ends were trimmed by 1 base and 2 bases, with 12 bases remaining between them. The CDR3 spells CASSQGHPGTYEQYF. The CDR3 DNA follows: TGCGCCAGCAGCCAAGGTCATCCGGGTACCTACGAGCAGTACTTC.

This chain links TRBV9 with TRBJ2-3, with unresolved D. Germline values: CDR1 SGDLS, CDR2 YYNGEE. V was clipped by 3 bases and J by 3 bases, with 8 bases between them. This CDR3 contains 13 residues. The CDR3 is CASSGYSTDTQYF. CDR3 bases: TGTGCCAGCAGCGGGTATTCGACAGATACGCAGTATTTT.

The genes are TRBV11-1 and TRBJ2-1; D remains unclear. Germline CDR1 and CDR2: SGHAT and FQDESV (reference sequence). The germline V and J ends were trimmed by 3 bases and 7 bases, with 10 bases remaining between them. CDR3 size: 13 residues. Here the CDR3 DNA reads TGTGCCAGCAGCTTTAATGGGGAAAATGAGCAGTTCTTC. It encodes CASSFNGENEQFF.

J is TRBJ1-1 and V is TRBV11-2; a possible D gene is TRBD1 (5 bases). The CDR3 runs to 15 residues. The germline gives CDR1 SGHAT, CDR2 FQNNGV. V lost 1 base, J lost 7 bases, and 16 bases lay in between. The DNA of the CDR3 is TGTGCCAGCAGCTTAGGTGAGGACACCCTCATTGAAGCTTTCTTT. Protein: CASSLGEDTLIEAFF.

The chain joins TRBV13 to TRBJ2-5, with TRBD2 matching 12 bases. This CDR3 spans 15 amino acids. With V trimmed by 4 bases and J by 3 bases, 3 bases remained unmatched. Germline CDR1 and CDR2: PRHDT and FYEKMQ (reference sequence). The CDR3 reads CASSSRTSGKETQYF. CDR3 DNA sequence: TGTGCCAGCAGCTCCCGGACTAGCGGGAAAGAGACCCAGTACTTC.

The CDR3 here is CASSIDWNLYEQYF. CDR3 sequence (DNA): TGTGCCAGTAGTATAGATTGGAACCTCTACGAGCAGTACTTC. The chain is built from TRBV19 and TRBJ2-7; no clear D gene. The CDR3 loop spans 14 amino acids. Between the trimmed V and J ends, which lost 0 bases and 3 bases, there was a span of 9 bases. CDR1 and CDR2 from the germline V gene are LNHDA and SQIVND (reference sequence).

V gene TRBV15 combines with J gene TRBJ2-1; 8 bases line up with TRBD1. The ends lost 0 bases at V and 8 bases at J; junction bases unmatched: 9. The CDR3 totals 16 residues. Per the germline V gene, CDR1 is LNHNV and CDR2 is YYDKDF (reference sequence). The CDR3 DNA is TGTGCCACCAGCAGAGATTTCGGACAGGGAACCGATGAGCAGTTCTTC. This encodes CATSRDFGQGTDEQFF.

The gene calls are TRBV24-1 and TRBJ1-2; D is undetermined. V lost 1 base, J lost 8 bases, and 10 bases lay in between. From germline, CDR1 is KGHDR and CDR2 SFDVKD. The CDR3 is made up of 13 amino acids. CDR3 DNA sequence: TGTGCCACCAGTGATTTATCAGGACTAGGCTACACCTTC. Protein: CATSDLSGLGYTF.

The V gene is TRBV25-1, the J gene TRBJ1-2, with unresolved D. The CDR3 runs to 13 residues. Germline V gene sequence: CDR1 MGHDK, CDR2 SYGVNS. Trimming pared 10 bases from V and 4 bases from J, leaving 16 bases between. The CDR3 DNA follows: TGTGCCACTTCGAGGACGGAGAGCTATGGCTACACCTTC. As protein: CATSRTESYGYTF.

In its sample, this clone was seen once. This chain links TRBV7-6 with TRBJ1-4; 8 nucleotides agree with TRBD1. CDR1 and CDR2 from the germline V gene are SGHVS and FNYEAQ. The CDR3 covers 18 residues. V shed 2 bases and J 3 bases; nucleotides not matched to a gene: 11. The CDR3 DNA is TGTGCCAGCAGCTTAAAACGCAACGGACAGGGCTCTAATGAAAAACTGTTTTTT. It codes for CASSLKRNGQGSNEKLFF.

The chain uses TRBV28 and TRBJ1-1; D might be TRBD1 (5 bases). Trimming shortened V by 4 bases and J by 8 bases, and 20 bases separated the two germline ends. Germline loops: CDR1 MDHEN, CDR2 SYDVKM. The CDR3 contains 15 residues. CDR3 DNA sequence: TGTGCCAGCAGTTCGGCCGGAGGAGGGGAAATAGAAGCTTTCTTT. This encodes CASSSAGGGEIEAFF. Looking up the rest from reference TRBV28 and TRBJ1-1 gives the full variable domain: DVKVTQSSRYLVKRTGEKVFLECVQDMDHENMFWYRQDPGLGLRLIYFSYDVKMKEKGDIPEGYSVSREKKERFSLILESASTNQTSMYLCASSSAGGGEIEAFFGQGTRLTVV.